The 10 T cell receptor beta chains below were found in one sample sequenced in a study of Tregs in tolerant kidney transplant recipients. For these TCRs, the target antigens are not known. TCRdb's copy holds only in-frame clones and misses some; the assay was immunoSEQ multiplex PCR. Of 7,000 to 9,000 clones listed, approximately 45% are singletons. Sequenced sample: CD4+ T cells from blood cultured with allogeneic cells. These receptors came from a human donor in good health.

By frequency in the sample, this clone is medium-sized. The chain carries TRBV5-4 and TRBJ2-1; D is undetermined. Trimming took off 0 bases at V and 5 bases at J, with 12 bases between the two ends. Germline values: CDR1 SGHNT, CDR2 YYREEE (reference sequence). CDR3 length equals 15 residues. For the CDR3, the DNA is TGTGCCAGCAGCTTGGCCCCCCGCGGAAACAATGAGCAGTTCTTC. It codes for CASSLAPRGNNEQFF.

The J gene is TRBJ2-3, the V gene TRBV11-1; D is undetermined. Germline loops: CDR1 SGHAT, CDR2 FQDESV (reference sequence). Trimming stripped 2 bases from V and 2 bases from J, with 5 bases between. The CDR3 spans 13 residues. CDR3 region: CASSLRDTDTQYF. CDR3 DNA: TGTGCCAGCAGCTTACGCGACACAGATACGCAGTATTTT.

The J gene is TRBJ1-2, the V gene TRBV4-3; no firm D call. V was clipped by 0 bases and J by 8 bases, with 13 bases between them. The CDR3 runs to 14 residues. The germline gives CDR1 LGHNA, CDR2 YSLEER. CDR3 in DNA: TGCGCCAGCAGCCAAGAGTCTGGGGTTGGAGGCTACACCTTC. Its translation: CASSQESGVGGYTF.

Here the CDR3 reads CASGGTPTTRNIQYF. CDR3 in DNA: TGCGCCAGCGGGGGGACACCAACAACCAGGAACATTCAGTACTTC. This sequence joins TRBV4-1 and TRBJ2-4, with D perhaps given as TRBD1 or TRBD2 (6 bases each). Germline CDR1 reads MGHRA; CDR2 reads YSYEKL. This CDR3 comprises 15 residues. V was shortened by 8 bases and J by 7 bases, with 21 bases between the two germline ends.

The V call is TRBV10-3, the J call TRBJ2-3, with 9 bases that match TRBD2. The CDR3 extends over 16 amino acids. Germline values: CDR1 ENHRY, CDR2 SYGVKD. V gave up 0 bases and J gave up 4 bases; unmatched junction bases: 5. The CDR3 loop is CAISESIAGAADTQYF. CDR3 DNA: TGTGCCATCAGTGAGTCGATAGCGGGAGCGGCAGATACGCAGTATTTT.

Only a few counts were recorded for this clone. The V call is TRBV2, the J call TRBJ2-3, with D tentatively TRBD2 (6 bases). The CDR3 has 18 amino acids. Looked up from germline, CDR1 is SNHLY and CDR2 is FYNNEI. The germline V and J ends were trimmed by 0 bases and 5 bases, with 21 bases remaining between them. CDR3 in amino acids: CASSEADLGRMAGDTQYF. The CDR3, as DNA: TGTGCCAGCAGTGAAGCCGACCTGGGGAGGATGGCAGGAGATACGCAGTATTTT.

The chain links TRBV7-9 to TRBJ1-6; D not resolved. This CDR3 has 14 residues. Germline V gives CDR1 SEHNR, CDR2 FQNEAQ (reference sequence). V was trimmed by 3 bases and J by 7 bases, leaving 10 bases between them. CDR3 DNA: TGTGCCAGCAGCTTGGTCGGGAGGAATTCACCCCTCCACTTT. It is translated as CASSLVGRNSPLHF.

This clone was picked up a small number of times. This chain connects TRBV27 to TRBJ1-1; D not resolved. Germline lookup yields CDR1 MNHEY and CDR2 SMNVEV (reference sequence). CDR3 size: 14 residues. V lost 8 bases, J lost 0 bases, and 13 bases lay in between. CDR3: CASFAGGVNTEAFF. The CDR3 region has the DNA TGTGCCAGCTTCGCGGGTGGCGTGAACACTGAAGCTTTCTTT.

The chain has TRBV4-2 and TRBJ1-6; possibly TRBD1 for D (5 bases). V lost 4 bases and J lost 6, with 16 bases in between. The germline gives CDR1 LGHNA, CDR2 YNFKEQ. This CDR3 has 16 residues. CDR3 sequence (DNA): TGTGCCAGCAGCCGCCAATCCAGGGCGGGTAATTCACCCCTCCACTTT. It is translated as CASSRQSRAGNSPLHF.

By frequency in the sample, this clone is medium-sized (0.01 to 0.1%). The chain employs TRBV10-2 and TRBJ1-3; tentatively, D is TRBD1 (5 bases). The CDR3 is 14 amino acids. Trimming removed 7 bases from V and 0 bases from J, with 10 bases in between. Germline V gene lookup returns CDR1 WSHSY and CDR2 SAAADI. Written as DNA, the CDR3 is TGCGCCAGCAAGGCAGGGAACTCTGGAAACACCATATATTTT. Translation: CASKAGNSGNTIYF.